This passage covers 32 T cell receptor beta chains from one sample sequenced in a study of molecular identifiers for immune sequencing clone quantification. A single record per CDR3 protein comes from TCRdb applying MiXCR to the PCR reads. The profile shows more than 550,000 distinct CDR3 sequences, approximately 24% of them singletons. The sample taken for sequencing was naive CD8+ T cells from blood, with Jurkat cell RNA spiked in. Regarding subset: FACS-sorted CD8+CD4-CCR7+CD45RA+ naive T cells. The source of these receptors is a human donor in good health. Some libraries in this study had Jurkat cell RNA spiked in.

This clonotype was seen once. One base away lies a much larger clone, so this may be a sequencing read error. The CDR3 end shows no conserved phenylalanine or tryptophan, and so a read error is likely. The chain has TRBV7-9 and TRBJ2-7; 9 bases align to TRBD1. Per germline, CDR1 SEHNR and CDR2 FQNEAQ (reference sequence). Trimming removed 5 bases from V and 2 bases from J; junction bases left unmatched: 7. The CDR3 spans 15 residues. CDR3 nucleotide sequence: TGTGCCAGCAGCCCCCGGACAGGGGCCGCCTACGAGCAGTACCTC. The encoded protein is CASSPRTGAAYEQYL.

At least ten counts were recorded for this clonotype. The rearrangement uses TRBV7-3 and TRBJ2-6; a weak D match, TRBD2 (5 bases). CDR3 length: 15 residues. Trimming cost V 5 bases and J 0 bases, with 8 bases left between them. Germline V gene data show CDR1 as SGHTA and CDR2 as FQGTGA. The CDR3 is CASSPGNSGANVLTF. The CDR3 nucleotides are TGTGCCAGCAGCCCCGGGAACTCTGGGGCCAACGTCCTGACTTTC.

This clonotype was observed a few times. A read error may produce the germline difference seen at one junction end. This chain connects TRBV29-1 to TRBJ2-7; TRBD2 aligns across 12 bases. CDR3 length equals 13 residues. CDR1 is SQVTM, CDR2 ANQGSEA, per germline. As DNA, the CDR3 is TGCAGCGTAGAGACTAGCGGGGGCTACGAGCAGAACTTC. The encoded protein is CSVETSGGYEQNF.

Remarks on this clonotype: The junction departs from germline at one end; a sequencing error may be responsible. The DNA for the CDR3 is TGTGCCGGCAGTCCGACAAGGGCCTACGAGCAGTACTTC. Translated, it gives CAGSPTRAYEQYF. The rearrangement joins TRBV6-2 or TRBV6-3 to TRBJ2-7; D is undetermined. CDR1 and CDR2 from the germline V gene are MNHEY and SVGEGT. The CDR3 consists of 13 residues.

CDR3 coding DNA: TGTGCCAGCAGTTACTCAGGGGCAAGCCCCTACGAGCAGTACTTC. As protein: CASSYSGASPYEQYF. This chain uses TRBV6-5 with TRBJ2-7; a possible D gene is TRBD1 (5 bases). CDR3 length equals 15 residues. The V gene's germline CDR1 is MNHEY and CDR2 SVGAGI. Trimming removed 0 bases at V and 2 bases at J, with 11 bases between.

This clonotype was counted ten times or more. This rearrangement joins TRBV5-1 to TRBJ2-2; D remains unclear. The CDR3 runs 15 residues. CDR1 is SGHRS, CDR2 YFSETQ, per germline. The V and J ends lost 0 bases and 1 base respectively, with 7 bases between them. In DNA form, the CDR3 reads TGCGCCAGCAGCTTGGATCTGGGGAACACCGGGGAGCTGTTTTTT. This sequence encodes CASSLDLGNTGELFF.

This clonotype was picked up many times. CDR3 residues: CAAKPREGSYEQYF. DNA for the CDR3: TGTGCCGCCAAACCCCGGGAGGGCTCCTACGAGCAGTACTTC. The rearrangement joins TRBV6-5 to TRBJ2-7, with TRBD2 matching over 8 bases. The junction had 9 bases not matched to a gene; V was cut back by 11 bases and J by 0 bases. The CDR3 is 14 residues long. Germline V gives CDR1 MNHEY, CDR2 SVGAGI.

This sequence joins TRBV7-7 and TRBJ2-3; unclear D gene. There are 14 residues in the CDR3. The germline V gene has CDR1 SSHAT and CDR2 FNYEAQ (reference sequence). Trimming pared 5 bases from V and 1 base from J, leaving 10 bases between. CDR3 nucleotides: TGTGCCAGCAGCGAAGGGTCAGGCACAGATACGCAGTATTTT. Translation: CASSEGSGTDTQYF. The full variable domain, with the rest looked up from reference TRBV7-7 and TRBJ2-3, is GAGVSQSPRYKVTKRGQDVTLRCDPISSHATLYWYQQALGQGPEFLTYFNYEAQPDKSGLPSDRFSAERPEGSISTLTIQRTEQRDSAMYRCASSEGSGTDTQYFGPGTRLTVL.

Points on this clonotype: The junction and the germline gene differ at one end; a read error may be behind it. CDR3 bases: TGTGCCAGCAGTGAGACAGGGTTTAATTCGCCCCTCCACTTT. It encodes CASSETGFNSPLHF. The chain is built from TRBV27 and TRBJ1-6, with 7 bases lining up with TRBD1. The V gene's germline CDR1 is MNHEY and CDR2 SMNVEV (reference sequence). The CDR3 consists of 14 residues.

This rearrangement joins TRBV19 to TRBJ2-5; 11 bases align to TRBD1. V dropped 6 bases and J dropped 4; count of bases not matched to a gene: 7. The CDR3 covers 15 residues. Germline CDR1 is LNHDA and CDR2 is SQIVND (reference sequence). The CDR3 loop reads CASRTGTGGRETQYF. The CDR3 DNA reads as TGTGCCAGTAGAACCGGGACAGGGGGGAGAGAGACCCAGTACTTC.

This clonotype was counted a few times. The chain carries TRBV7-9 and TRBJ2-7; TRBD1 is a possible D gene (5 bases). Looked up from germline, CDR1 is SEHNR and CDR2 is FQNEAQ (reference sequence). The CDR3 sequence is 12 residues long. V dropped 5 bases and J dropped 5 bases, with 10 bases sitting between them. Written as DNA, the CDR3 is TGTGCCAGCAGCCGGGCACAGGACGAGCAGTACTTC. This gives the protein CASSRAQDEQYF.

A few counts support this clonotype. V and J are TRBV5-6 and TRBJ2-7, with D tentatively TRBD1 (5 bases). Looked up from germline, CDR1 is SGHDT and CDR2 is YYEEEE. Between the trimmed V and J ends, which lost 4 bases and 5 bases, there was a span of 13 bases. CDR3 length: 13 amino acids. As DNA, the CDR3 is TGTGCCAGCAGCGCGGACATAGGAAACGAGCAGTACTTC. It encodes CASSADIGNEQYF. Supplemented by reference TRBV5-6 and TRBJ2-7, the full variable domain reads DAGVTQSPTHLIKTRGQQVTLRCSPKSGHDTVSWYQQALGQGPQFIFQYYEEEERQRGNFPDRFSGHQFPNYSSELNVNALLLGDSALYLCASSADIGNEQYFGPGTRLTVT.

The rearrangement joins TRBV7-9 to TRBJ1-1; TRBD1 agrees at 8 bases. The CDR3 extends over 14 amino acids. Losses at the gene ends were 5 bases for V and 6 bases for J; bases not matched to a gene: 8. The germline V gene encodes CDR1 SEHNR and CDR2 FQNEAQ (reference sequence). CDR3 DNA: TGTGCCAGCAGCCGATTTCAGGGGGCGGCTGAAGCTTTCTTT. It is translated as CASSRFQGAAEAFF.

The chain employs TRBV3-1 and TRBJ2-1, with D unresolved. Between the trimmed V and J ends, which lost 2 bases and 5 bases, there was a span of 4 bases. Germline-derived CDR1 and CDR2 are LGHDT and YNNKEL (reference sequence). CDR3 length equals 12 residues. The CDR3 DNA reads as TGTGCCAGCAGCCAACGGGACAATGAGCAGTTCTTC. This codes for CASSQRDNEQFF.

J is TRBJ2-5 and V is TRBV7-9; D may be TRBD2 (6 bases). This CDR3 contains 13 residues. CDR1 is SEHNR, CDR2 FQNEAQ, per germline (reference sequence). V dropped 4 bases and J dropped 9 bases, with 15 bases sitting between them. The CDR3, as DNA: TGTGCCAGCAGCTCCCCTGGGGAGGAGCCCCAGTACTTC. Translation gives CASSSPGEEPQYF. Variable domain in full (rest from reference TRBV7-9 and TRBJ2-5): DTGVSQNPRHKITKRGQNVTFRCDPISEHNRLYWYRQTLGQGPEFLTYFQNEAQLEKSRLLSDRFSAERPKGSFSTLEIQRTEQGDSAMYLCASSSPGEEPQYFGPGTRLLVL.

Of note for this clonotype: Since a much larger clone is just one base distant, this may be a read error. CDR3 coding DNA: TGCGCCAGCAGCCAAGTAACAGGGACGAGTGAGCAGTTCTTC. Translating it yields CASSQVTGTSEQFF. J is TRBJ2-1 and V is TRBV4-1; weak D call: TRBD1 (6 bases). This CDR3 contains 14 residues. V lost 1 base and J lost 9, with 13 bases in between. CDR1 is MGHRA and CDR2 is YSYEKL in the germline V gene.

As to this clonotype: A much larger clone lies one base from this, so it may be a read error. The chain employs TRBV7-9 and TRBJ2-7; D is ambiguous. The CDR3 length is 13 residues. Trimming cost V 8 bases and J 2 bases, with 13 bases left between them. Germline V gene data show CDR1 as SEHNR and CDR2 as FQNEAQ (reference sequence). The CDR3, as DNA: TGTGCCAGCGGCGTCGCAAGTACCTACGAGCAGTACTTC. It is translated as CASGVASTYEQYF.

The chain links TRBV5-1 to TRBJ2-5; the D gene is possibly TRBD2 (6 bases). CDR1 is SGHRS and CDR2 is YFSETQ in the germline V gene. The CDR3 loop spans 15 amino acids. V lost 4 bases and J 5 bases, leaving 18 bases between the germline ends. The CDR3 region is CASSVNNLGGETQYF. The CDR3 bases are TGCGCCAGCAGCGTAAACAATTTGGGAGGCGAGACCCAGTACTTC.

This clonotype was counted many times. The rearrangement uses TRBV7-8 and TRBJ2-7; possible D gene TRBD1, 6 bases. Trimming took 5 bases from V and 0 from J, leaving 11 bases between them. Per germline, CDR1 SGHVS and CDR2 FQNEAQ. The length of the CDR3 is 14 residues. CDR3 sequence reads: CASSPRDNSYEQYF. In DNA form, the CDR3 reads TGTGCCAGCAGCCCCCGGGACAACTCCTACGAGCAGTACTTC.

Only a few counts were recorded for this clonotype. CDR3 sequence reads: CASKSGSPYEQYF. The CDR3 bases are TGTGCCAGCAAAAGCGGGAGCCCCTACGAGCAGTACTTC. The V call is TRBV2, the J call TRBJ2-7, with TRBD2 matching over 8 bases. Germline V gives CDR1 SNHLY, CDR2 FYNNEI. This CDR3 has 13 amino acids. With V trimmed by 7 bases and J by 2 bases, 4 bases remained unmatched.

This clonotype was seen many times. The chain links TRBV30 to TRBJ2-7; D perhaps matches TRBD1 (5 bases). Trimming removed 1 base from V and 3 bases from J, with 7 bases in between. CDR3 length: 12 residues. CDR1 GTSNPN and CDR2 SVGIG come from the germline V gene (reference sequence). CDR3 sequence: CAWSDDSYEQYF. In nucleotides, the CDR3 is TGTGCCTGGAGTGACGACAGCTACGAGCAGTACTTC.

The chain recombines TRBV30 with TRBJ1-1; tentatively, D is TRBD1 (6 bases). This CDR3 has 14 residues. V lost 4 bases, J lost 4 bases, and 16 bases lay in between. The germline V gene encodes CDR1 GTSNPN and CDR2 SVGIG (reference sequence). The CDR3, as DNA: TGTGCCTGGACGATGGCCAGGGGCTCCACTGAAGCTTTCTTT. Translating it yields CAWTMARGSTEAFF. Looking up the rest from reference TRBV30 and TRBJ1-1 gives the full variable domain: SQTIHQWPATLVQPVGSPLSLECTVEGTSNPNLYWYRQAAGRGLQLLFYSVGIGQISSEVPQNLSASRPQDRQFILSSKKLLLSDSGFYLCAWTMARGSTEAFFGQGTRLTVV.

This CDR3 reads CASSFDRGWGTGELFF. In DNA, the CDR3 is TGTGCCAGCAGCTTTGACAGGGGATGGGGAACCGGGGAGCTGTTTTTT. This chain joins TRBV7-8 and TRBJ2-2; 8 bases align to TRBD1. The length of the CDR3 is 16 residues. Trimming at V came to 3 bases and at J to 5 bases, leaving 8 bases not matched to a gene. Germline V CDR1 and CDR2: SGHVS, FQNEAQ.

Comments on this clonotype: A much bigger clone sits one base away, suggesting this may be a read error. V gene TRBV4-1 combines with J gene TRBJ1-5, with TRBD1 as a possible D gene (5 bases). The CDR3 runs to 13 residues. Germline CDR1 MGHRA, CDR2 YSYEKL. The CDR3 coding sequence is TGCGCCAGCAACCAACAGGTGAATCAGCCCCAGCATTTT. Amino acids: CASNQQVNQPQHF.

This sequence joins TRBV12-3 or TRBV12-4 and TRBJ1-4; 7 nucleotides agree with TRBD1. V was pared by 4 bases and J by 6 bases, with 8 bases of the junction left unmatched. The CDR3 length is 15 residues. This chain's CDR3 is CASSSTGQYYEKLFF. CDR3 nucleotide sequence: TGTGCCAGCAGTTCCACGGGACAGTACTATGAAAAACTGTTTTTT.

This clonotype has a handful of counts. The chain uses TRBV13 and TRBJ2-2; D is perhaps TRBD1 (5 bases). Germline values: CDR1 PRHDT, CDR2 FYEKMQ (reference sequence). Trimming took off 5 bases at V and 6 bases at J, with 16 bases between the two ends. The CDR3 extends over 15 amino acids. CDR3 nucleotide sequence: TGTGCCAGCAGCCAGAAGGGGATTGTCGCCGGGGAGCTGTTTTTT. Its protein is CASSQKGIVAGELFF. Complete variable domain (other parts from reference TRBV13 and TRBJ2-2): AAGVIQSPRHLIKEKRETATLKCYPIPRHDTVYWYQQGPGQDPQFLISFYEKMQSDKGSIPDRFSAQQFSDYHSELNMSSLELGDSALYFCASSQKGIVAGELFFGEGSRLTVL.

About this clonotype itself: Just one base apart from a much larger clone, this may be a read error. This rearrangement joins TRBV5-1 to TRBJ1-1; maybe TRBD1 (5 bases). Trimming removed 3 bases at V and 6 bases at J, with 15 bases between. The CDR3 loop spans 14 amino acids. Looked up from germline, CDR1 is SGHRS and CDR2 is YFSETQ. The CDR3 region is CASSSVYGDAEAFF. The CDR3 DNA is TGCGCCAGCAGCTCGGTTTATGGGGACGCTGAAGCTTTCTTT.

This clonotype was detected ten times or more. CDR3 sequence reads: CASTGGAREQYF. The CDR3 nucleotides read TGTGCCAGCACGGGGGGGGCTAGGGAGCAGTACTTC. The V and J genes are TRBV6-6 and TRBJ2-7, with 8 bases matching TRBD2. The junction had 6 bases not matched to a gene; V was cut back by 7 bases and J by 7 bases. Germline-derived CDR1 and CDR2 are MNHNY and SVGAGI (reference sequence). This CDR3 contains 12 residues.

This clonotype was detected only once. This may stem from a read error, because a much larger clone lies one nucleotide away. This chain connects TRBV14 to TRBJ2-5; D uncertain. Germline V lookup: CDR1 SGHDN, CDR2 FVKESK. This CDR3 spans 15 amino acids. CDR3: CASGQGSHLMETQYF. In DNA, the CDR3 is TGTGCCAGCGGCCAAGGTTCCCATCTTATGGAGACCCAGTACTTC.

At least ten counts were recorded for this clonotype. The chain links TRBV4-2 to TRBJ2-7; D not certain. This CDR3 spans 13 amino acids. Germline CDR1 LGHNA, CDR2 YNFKEQ. V shed 1 base and J shed 2 bases, with 6 bases lying between them. CDR3 protein: CASSQGNTYEQYF. CDR3 bases: TGTGCCAGCAGCCAAGGGAATACCTACGAGCAGTACTTC.

At least ten counts were recorded for this clonotype. The V and J genes are TRBV2 and TRBJ1-4; no definite D call. In germline, CDR1 is SNHLY, CDR2 FYNNEI. V was shortened by 1 base and J by 0 bases, with 15 bases between the two germline ends. The CDR3 has 18 amino acids. The CDR3 loop reads CASSEEIVGIATNEKLFF. The CDR3 nucleotides read TGTGCCAGCAGTGAAGAGATTGTGGGGATAGCAACTAATGAAAAACTGTTTTTT.

As to this clonotype: A much more abundant neighbour one base away suggests this may be a read error. The genes are TRBV12-3 or TRBV12-4 and TRBJ2-3; 8 nucleotides line up with TRBD2. The CDR3 loop spans 17 amino acids. J gave up 4 bases and V 3 bases, and 12 bases lay outside the gene matches. In nucleotides, the CDR3 is TGTGCCAGCAGTTTCAATAGCGGGGAGGCCTGGTCAGATACGCAGTATTTT. Translated, it gives CASSFNSGEAWSDTQYF.